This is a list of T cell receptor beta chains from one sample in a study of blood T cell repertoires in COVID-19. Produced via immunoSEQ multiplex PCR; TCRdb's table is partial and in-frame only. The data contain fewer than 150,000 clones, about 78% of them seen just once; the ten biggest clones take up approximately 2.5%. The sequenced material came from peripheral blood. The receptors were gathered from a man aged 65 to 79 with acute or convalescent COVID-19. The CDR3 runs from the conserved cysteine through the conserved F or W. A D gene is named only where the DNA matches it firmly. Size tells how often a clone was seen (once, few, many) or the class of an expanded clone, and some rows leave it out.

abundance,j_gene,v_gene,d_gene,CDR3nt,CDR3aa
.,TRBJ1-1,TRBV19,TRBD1,TGTGCCAGTAGTATTGGGGTGACAGGGTGGGGAAGCGGGGGAAACACTGAAGCTTTCTTT,CASSIGVTGWGSGGNTEAFF
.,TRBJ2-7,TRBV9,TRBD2,TGTGCCAGCAGCGTAGGTAGCGGGGGTTTGTACGAGCAGTACTTC,CASSVGSGGLYEQYF
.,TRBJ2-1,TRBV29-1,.,TGCAGCGGACCCGGGACTCTGAACAATGAGCAGTTCTTC,CSGPGTLNNEQFF
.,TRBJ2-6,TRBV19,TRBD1,TGTGCCAGTAGAGTCCCGGGACAGGGGCTGGCTGGGGCCAACGTCCTGACTTTC,CASRVPGQGLAGANVLTF
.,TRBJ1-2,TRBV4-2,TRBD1,TGTGCCAGCAGCCAAGGAGGGACAGGAGCTATCTTCTTGTTC,CASSQGGTGAIFLF
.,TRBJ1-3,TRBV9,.,TGTGCCAGCAGCGTAGAGGAGAGCTCTGGAAACACCATATATTTT,CASSVEESSGNTIYF
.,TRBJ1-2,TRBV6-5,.,TGTGCCAGCAGAGGGGCCTATGGCTACACCTTC,CASRGAYGYTF
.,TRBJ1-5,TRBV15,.,TGTGCCACCAGCGGTCAGGGGTTTCAGCCCCAGCATTTT,CATSGQGFQPQHF
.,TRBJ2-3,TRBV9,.,TGTGCCAGCAGCGACCCGAGGCTTACAGATACGCAGTATTTT,CASSDPRLTDTQYF
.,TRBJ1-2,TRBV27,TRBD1,TGTGCCAGCACCTCAGGGGGAAGGGGCTACACCTTC,CASTSGGRGYTF
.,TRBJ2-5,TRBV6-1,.,TGTGCCAGCAGTGAAGGGGCGGGGCGGGAGACCCAGTACTTC,CASSEGAGRETQYF
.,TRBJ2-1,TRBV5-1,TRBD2,TGCGCCAGCAGCTATCAATATGGGACTAGCGGGGTTTACAATGAGCAGTTCTTC,CASSYQYGTSGVYNEQFF
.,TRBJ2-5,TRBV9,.,TGTGCCAGCAGCGTAGTAAAGGCAGGACAAGAGACCCAGTACTTC,CASSVVKAGQETQYF
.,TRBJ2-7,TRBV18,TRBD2,TGTGCCAGCTCATCCGGGACTAGCACCTCCTACGAGCAGTACTTC,CASSSGTSTSYEQYF
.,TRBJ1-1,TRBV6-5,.,TGTGCCAGCACCGCCCCGGGACTTCGCACTGAAGCTTTCTTT,CASTAPGLRTEAFF
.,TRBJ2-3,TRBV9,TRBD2,TGTGCCAGCAGCGTCGGAGCGGGGGGGCTTACAGATACGCAGTATTTT,CASSVGAGGLTDTQYF
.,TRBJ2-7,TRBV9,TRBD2,TGTGCCAGCAGCGTGAGGGGAGGGGAAAGCCGAATAAACGAGCAGTACTTC,CASSVRGGESRINEQYF
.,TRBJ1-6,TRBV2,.,TGTGCCAGCAGTCGGGACTCCGGGCGAAATTCACCCCTCCACTTT,CASSRDSGRNSPLHF
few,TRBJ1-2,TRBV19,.,TGTGCCAGTAGTATAGATTTCGGGTCGGACTATGGCTACACCTTC,CASSIDFGSDYGYTF
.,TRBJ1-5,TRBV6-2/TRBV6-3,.,TGTGCCAGCACCCCGACAGAGCGCAATCAGCCCCAGCATTTT,CASTPTERNQPQHF
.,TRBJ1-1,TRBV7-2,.,TGTGCCAGCAGCTTAGGGGAGGGTGGGAGAACTGAAGCTTTCTTT,CASSLGEGGRTEAFF
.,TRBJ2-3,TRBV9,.,TGTGCCAGCAGCGTAACTCAAGGGGCCCCAGATACGCAGTATTTT,CASSVTQGAPDTQYF
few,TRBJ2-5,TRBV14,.,TGTGCCAGCAGCCAAGATCTATGGGAGACCCAGTACTTC,CASSQDLWETQYF
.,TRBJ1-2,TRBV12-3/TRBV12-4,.,TGTGCCAGCAGTTTTGACACCTATGGCTACACCTTC,CASSFDTYGYTF
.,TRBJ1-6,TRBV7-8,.,TGTGCCAGCAGCTTAGGACACCCTGATTCACCCCTCCACTTT,CASSLGHPDSPLHF
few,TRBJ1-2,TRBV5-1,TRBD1,TGCGCCAGCAGCTTGGGGGGACAGGGTACCGGTGGCTACACCTTC,CASSLGGQGTGGYTF
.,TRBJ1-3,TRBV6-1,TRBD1,TGTGCCAGCAGTGCGGTTCAGGGGGCCTCTGGAAACACCATATATTTT,CASSAVQGASGNTIYF
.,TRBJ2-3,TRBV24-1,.,TGTGCCACCAGTGAAGGGGACAATCGCGATACGCAGTATTTT,CATSEGDNRDTQYF
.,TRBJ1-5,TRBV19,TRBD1,TGTGCCAGTAGTATGAGGACAGGGGGGATGAATCAGCCCCAGCATTTT,CASSMRTGGMNQPQHF
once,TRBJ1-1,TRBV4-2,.,TGTGCCAGCAGCCAGGACCAACGAACAGGGATCACTGAAGCTTTCTTT,CASSQDQRTGITEAFF
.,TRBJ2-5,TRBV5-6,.,TGTGCCAGCATGGCGGGGCTCCAAGAGACCCAGTACTTC,CASMAGLQETQYF
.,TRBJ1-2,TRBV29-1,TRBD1,TGCAGCGTTGAAACAGGGACAGGGGGAAGCGGCTACACCTTC,CSVETGTGGSGYTF
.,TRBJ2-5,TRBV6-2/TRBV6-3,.,TGTGCCAGCAGTCACCAGGGAAGGCCCAGGGAGACCCAGTACTTC,CASSHQGRPRETQYF
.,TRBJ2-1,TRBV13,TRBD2,TGTGCCAGCAGCTTAGGGGCTAGCGGGGGAATCGAGCAGTTCTTC,CASSLGASGGIEQFF
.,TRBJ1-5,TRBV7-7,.,TGTGCTAGCAGCTCGACAGAGAATCAGCCCCAGCATTTT,CASSSTENQPQHF
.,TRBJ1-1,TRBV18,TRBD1,TGTGCCAGCTCACTCACGGAGGACAGGGGTGGGGTGACTGAAGCTTTCTTT,CASSLTEDRGGVTEAFF
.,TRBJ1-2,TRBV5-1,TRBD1,TGCGCCAGCAGCTTGGCCGGTACAGGGGATGTGTATGGCTACACCTTC,CASSLAGTGDVYGYTF
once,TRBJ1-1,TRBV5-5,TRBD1,TGTGCCAGCAGCATGCGGACAGGGGCCACTGAAGCTTTCTTT,CASSMRTGATEAFF
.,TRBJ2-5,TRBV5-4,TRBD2,TGTGCCAGCAGCTTAACTAGCGGGGGGCCCCGGGAGACCCAGTACTTC,CASSLTSGGPRETQYF
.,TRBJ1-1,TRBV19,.,TGTGCCAGTAGTATGAGGGGGACTGAAGCTTTCTTT,CASSMRGTEAFF
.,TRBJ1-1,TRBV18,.,TGTGCCAGCTCAACCCGACTGACGGTGAACACTGAAGCTTTCTTT,CASSTRLTVNTEAFF
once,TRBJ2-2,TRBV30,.,TGTGCCTGGAGTGTTATTTGGGAGCCCCGGGAGCTGTTTTTT,CAWSVIWEPRELFF
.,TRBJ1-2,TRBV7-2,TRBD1,TGTGCCAGCAGCTTGACAGGGGGCGCTCCCCGGGACTATGGCTACACCTTC,CASSLTGGAPRDYGYTF
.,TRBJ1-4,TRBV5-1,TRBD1,TGCGCCAGCAGCTCGGAACCGACAGGGGGGAGTGAAAAACTGTTTTTT,CASSSEPTGGSEKLFF
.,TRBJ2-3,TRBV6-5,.,TGTGCCAGCAGTTACCTCCCGGACAGAACAGATACGCAGTATTTT,CASSYLPDRTDTQYF
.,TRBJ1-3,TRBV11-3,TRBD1,TGTGCCAGCAGTGGAGACAGGGGTGGAAACACCATATATTTT,CASSGDRGGNTIYF
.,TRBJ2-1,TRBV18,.,TGTGCCAGCTCACCGGCTCAGGGCCCCTACAATGAGCAGTTCTTC,CASSPAQGPYNEQFF
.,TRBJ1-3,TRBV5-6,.,TGTGCCAGCAGCTTCCGGGGGAGAGGAAACACCATATATTTT,CASSFRGRGNTIYF
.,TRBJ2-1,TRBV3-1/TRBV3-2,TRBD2,TGTGCCAGCAGCCAAAGTGAACTAGCGGATACAGGTGAGCAGTTCTTC,CASSQSELADTGEQFF
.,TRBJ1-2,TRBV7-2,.,TGTGCCAGCAGCTTATGGGAGGTCGGGGGGATTGCCTATGGCTACACCTTC,CASSLWEVGGIAYGYTF
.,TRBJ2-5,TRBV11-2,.,TGTGCCAGCAGCTTAGTATCAGGGGCTCAAGAGACCCAGTACTTC,CASSLVSGAQETQYF
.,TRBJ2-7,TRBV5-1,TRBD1,TGCGCCAGCAGCTTGGCCGCGGGACAGGGGGGACCCGAGCAGTACTTC,CASSLAAGQGGPEQYF
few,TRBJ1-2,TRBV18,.,TGTGCCAGCTCATCCGGGTTCGTTGAGGGCTACACCTTC,CASSSGFVEGYTF
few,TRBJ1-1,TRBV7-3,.,TGTGCCAGCAGCTTAAGTCAGGGTGTAACTGAAGCTTTCTTT,CASSLSQGVTEAFF
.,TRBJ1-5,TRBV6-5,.,TGTGCCAGCAGTTACCGGCCGGAGGGCCAGCCCCAGCATTTT,CASSYRPEGQPQHF
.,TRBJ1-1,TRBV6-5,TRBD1,TGTGCCAGCAGTTTTCTACAGGGGGGGAGAACTGAAGCTTTCTTT,CASSFLQGGRTEAFF
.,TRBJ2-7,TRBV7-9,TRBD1,TGTGCCATCTCGACAGGGGAAGACGAGCAGTACTTC,CAISTGEDEQYF